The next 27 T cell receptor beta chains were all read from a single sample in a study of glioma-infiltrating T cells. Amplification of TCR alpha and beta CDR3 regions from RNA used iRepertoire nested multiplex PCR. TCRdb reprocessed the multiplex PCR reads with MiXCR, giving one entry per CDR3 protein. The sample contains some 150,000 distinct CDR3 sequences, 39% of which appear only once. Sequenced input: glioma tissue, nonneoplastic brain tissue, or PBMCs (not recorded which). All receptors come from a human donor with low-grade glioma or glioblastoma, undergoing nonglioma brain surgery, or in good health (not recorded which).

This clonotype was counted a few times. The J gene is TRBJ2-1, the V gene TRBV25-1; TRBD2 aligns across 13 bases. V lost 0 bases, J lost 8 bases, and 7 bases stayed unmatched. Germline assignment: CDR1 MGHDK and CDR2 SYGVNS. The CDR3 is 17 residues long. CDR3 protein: CASSEYRGLAGNDEQFF. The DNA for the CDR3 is TGTGCCAGCAGTGAATATCGGGGACTAGCGGGAAACGATGAGCAGTTCTTC.

CDR3 loop: CASSPREGYEQYF. As DNA, the CDR3 is TGTGCCAGCAGCCCCCGGGAGGGCTACGAGCAGTACTTC. The rearrangement uses TRBV7-3 and TRBJ2-7, with 8 nucleotides matching TRBD2. The trim removed 5 bases at V and 3 bases at J, leaving 3 bases unmatched. The CDR3 is 13 residues long. The germline V gene encodes CDR1 SGHTA and CDR2 FQGTGA.

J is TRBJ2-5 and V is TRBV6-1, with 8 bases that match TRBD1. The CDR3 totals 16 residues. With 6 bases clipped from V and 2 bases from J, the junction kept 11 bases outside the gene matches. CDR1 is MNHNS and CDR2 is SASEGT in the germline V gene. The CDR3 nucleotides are TGTGCCAGCAGCTGGTCGCCGGACAGGGAACAAGAGACCCAGTACTTC. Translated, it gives CASSWSPDREQETQYF.

The CDR3 DNA is TGTGCCAGCAGGGAGCGGAACTACGAGCAGTACTTC. Translating it yields CASRERNYEQYF. The chain joins TRBV6-2 or TRBV6-3 to TRBJ2-7, with D perhaps matching TRBD2 (5 bases). CDR1 is MNHEY, CDR2 SVGEGT, per germline. V was clipped by 6 bases and J by 3 bases, with 9 bases between them. This CDR3 has 12 amino acids.

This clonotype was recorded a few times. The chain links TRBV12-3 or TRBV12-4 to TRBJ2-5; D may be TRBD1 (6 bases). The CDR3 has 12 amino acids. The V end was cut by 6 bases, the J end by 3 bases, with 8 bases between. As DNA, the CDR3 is TGTGCCAGCAGGGGGGCAAAAGAGACCCAGTACTTC. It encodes CASRGAKETQYF.

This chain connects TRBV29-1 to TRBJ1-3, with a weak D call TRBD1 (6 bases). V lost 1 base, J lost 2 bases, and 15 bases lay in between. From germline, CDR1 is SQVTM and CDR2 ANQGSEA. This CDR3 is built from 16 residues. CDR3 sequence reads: CSVEVRTATTGNTIYF. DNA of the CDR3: TGCAGCGTTGAAGTACGGACAGCAACTACTGGAAACACCATATATTTT.

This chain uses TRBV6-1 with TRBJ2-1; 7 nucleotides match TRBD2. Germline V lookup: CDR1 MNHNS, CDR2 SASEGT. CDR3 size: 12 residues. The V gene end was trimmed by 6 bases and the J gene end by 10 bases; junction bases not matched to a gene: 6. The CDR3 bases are TGTGCCAGCAGACGACTAGCACAGGAGCAGTTCTTC. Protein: CASRRLAQEQFF.

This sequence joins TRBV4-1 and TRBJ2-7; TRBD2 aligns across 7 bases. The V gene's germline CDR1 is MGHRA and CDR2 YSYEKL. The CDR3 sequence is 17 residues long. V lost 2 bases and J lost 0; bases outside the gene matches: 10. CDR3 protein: CASSQKESGTFSYEQYF. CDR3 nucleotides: TGCGCCAGCAGCCAAAAGGAAAGCGGGACGTTCTCCTACGAGCAGTACTTC.

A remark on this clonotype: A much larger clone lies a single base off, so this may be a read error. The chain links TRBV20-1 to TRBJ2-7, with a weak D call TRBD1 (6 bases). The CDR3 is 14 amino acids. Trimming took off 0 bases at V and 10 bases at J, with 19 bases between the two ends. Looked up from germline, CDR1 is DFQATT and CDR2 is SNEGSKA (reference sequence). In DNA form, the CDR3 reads TGCAGTGCTAGAGATACGGGCAGGGGACGCGACCAGTACTTC. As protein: CSARDTGRGRDQYF.

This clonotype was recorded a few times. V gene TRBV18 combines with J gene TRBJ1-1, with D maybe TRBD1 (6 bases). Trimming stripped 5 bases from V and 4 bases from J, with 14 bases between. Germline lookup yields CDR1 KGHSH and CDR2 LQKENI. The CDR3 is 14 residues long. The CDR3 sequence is CASSTGNLVTEAFF. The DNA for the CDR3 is TGTGCCAGCTCAACAGGGAATTTGGTCACTGAAGCTTTCTTT.

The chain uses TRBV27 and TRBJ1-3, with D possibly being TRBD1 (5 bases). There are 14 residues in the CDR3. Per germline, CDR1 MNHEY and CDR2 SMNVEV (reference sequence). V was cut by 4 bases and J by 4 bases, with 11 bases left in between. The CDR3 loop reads CASSSQGTGNTIYF. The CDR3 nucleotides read TGTGCCAGCAGTTCCCAGGGAACGGGAAACACCATATATTTT.

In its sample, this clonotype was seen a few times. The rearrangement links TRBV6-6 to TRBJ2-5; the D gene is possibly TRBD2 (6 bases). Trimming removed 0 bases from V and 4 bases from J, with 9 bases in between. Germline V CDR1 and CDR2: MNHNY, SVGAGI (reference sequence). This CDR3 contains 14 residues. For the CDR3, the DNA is TGTGCCAGCAGTTACTCCTGGAGGGCAGAGACCCAGTACTTC. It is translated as CASSYSWRAETQYF.

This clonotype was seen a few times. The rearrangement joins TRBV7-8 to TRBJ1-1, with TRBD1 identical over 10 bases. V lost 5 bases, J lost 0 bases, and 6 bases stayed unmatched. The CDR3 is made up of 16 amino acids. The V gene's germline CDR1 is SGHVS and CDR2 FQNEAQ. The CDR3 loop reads CASSRRDRGMNTEAFF. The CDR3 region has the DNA TGTGCCAGCAGCCGAAGGGACAGGGGAATGAACACTGAAGCTTTCTTT.

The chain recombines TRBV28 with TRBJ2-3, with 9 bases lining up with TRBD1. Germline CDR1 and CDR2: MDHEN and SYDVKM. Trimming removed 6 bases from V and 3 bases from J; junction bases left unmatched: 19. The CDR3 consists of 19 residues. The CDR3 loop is CASSDFTDLQGAGTDTQYF. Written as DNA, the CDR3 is TGTGCCAGCAGCGATTTTACGGATTTACAGGGGGCAGGAACAGATACGCAGTATTTT.

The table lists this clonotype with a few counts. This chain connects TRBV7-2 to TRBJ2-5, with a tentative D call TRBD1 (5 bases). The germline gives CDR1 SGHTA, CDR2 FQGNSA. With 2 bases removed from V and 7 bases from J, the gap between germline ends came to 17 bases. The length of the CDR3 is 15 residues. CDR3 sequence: CASSLQGTSGVTQYF. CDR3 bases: TGTGCCAGCAGCTTACAGGGAACTTCTGGCGTGACCCAGTACTTC.

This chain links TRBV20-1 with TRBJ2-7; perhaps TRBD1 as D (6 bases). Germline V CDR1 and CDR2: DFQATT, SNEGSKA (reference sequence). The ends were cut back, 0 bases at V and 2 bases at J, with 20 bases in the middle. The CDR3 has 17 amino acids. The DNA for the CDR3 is TGCAGTGCTAGAGATCAATATGGCCAGGGGTCCACCTACGAGCAGTACTTC. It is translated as CSARDQYGQGSTYEQYF.

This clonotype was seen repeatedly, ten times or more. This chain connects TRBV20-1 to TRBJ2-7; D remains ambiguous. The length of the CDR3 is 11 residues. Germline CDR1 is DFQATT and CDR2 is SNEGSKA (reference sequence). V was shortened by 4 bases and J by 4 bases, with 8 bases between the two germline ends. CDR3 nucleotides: TGCAGTGCTACCGTAGATTACGAGCAGTACTTC. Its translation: CSATVDYEQYF.

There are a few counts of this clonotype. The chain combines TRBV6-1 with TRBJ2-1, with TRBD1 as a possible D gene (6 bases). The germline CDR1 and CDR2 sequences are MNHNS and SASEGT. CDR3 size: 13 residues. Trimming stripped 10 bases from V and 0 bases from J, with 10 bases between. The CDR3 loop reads CATDSSSYNEQFF. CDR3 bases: TGTGCCACGGACAGTAGCTCCTACAATGAGCAGTTCTTC.

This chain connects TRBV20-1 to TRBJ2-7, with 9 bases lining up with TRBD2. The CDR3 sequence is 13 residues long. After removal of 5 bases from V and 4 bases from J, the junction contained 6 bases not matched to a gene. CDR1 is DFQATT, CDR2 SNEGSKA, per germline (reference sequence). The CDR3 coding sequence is TGCAGTGCTCTGGCTAGCGGGAAATACGAGCAGTACTTC. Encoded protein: CSALASGKYEQYF.

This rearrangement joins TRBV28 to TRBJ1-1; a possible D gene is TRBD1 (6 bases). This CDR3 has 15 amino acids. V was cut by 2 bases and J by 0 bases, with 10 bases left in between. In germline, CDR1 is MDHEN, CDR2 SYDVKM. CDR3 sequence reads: CASSLVQGMNTEAFF. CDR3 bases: TGTGCCAGCAGTTTAGTTCAGGGGATGAACACTGAAGCTTTCTTT.

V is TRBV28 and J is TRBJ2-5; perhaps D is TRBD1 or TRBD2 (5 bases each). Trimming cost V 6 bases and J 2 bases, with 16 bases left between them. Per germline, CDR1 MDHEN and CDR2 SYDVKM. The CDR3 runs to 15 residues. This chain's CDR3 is CASRRTYWGQETQYF. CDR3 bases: TGTGCCAGCAGACGTACGTATTGGGGGCAAGAGACCCAGTACTTC. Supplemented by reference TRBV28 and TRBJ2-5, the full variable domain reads DVKVTQSSRYLVKRTGEKVFLECVQDMDHENMFWYRQDPGLGLRLIYFSYDVKMKEKGDIPEGYSVSREKKERFSLILESASTNQTSMYLCASRRTYWGQETQYFGPGTRLLVL.

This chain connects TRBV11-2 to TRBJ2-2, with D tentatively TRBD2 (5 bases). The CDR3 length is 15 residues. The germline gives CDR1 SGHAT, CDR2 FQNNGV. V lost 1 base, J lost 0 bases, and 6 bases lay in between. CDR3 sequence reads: CASSLGGSNTGELFF. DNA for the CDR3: TGTGCCAGCAGCTTAGGAGGGTCGAACACCGGGGAGCTGTTTTTT.

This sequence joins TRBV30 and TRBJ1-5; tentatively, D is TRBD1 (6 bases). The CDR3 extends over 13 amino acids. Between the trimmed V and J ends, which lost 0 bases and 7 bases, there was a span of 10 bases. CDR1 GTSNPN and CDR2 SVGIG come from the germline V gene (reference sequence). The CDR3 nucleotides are TGTGCCTGGAGTGTGCAGGGGCGGCAGCCCCAGCATTTT. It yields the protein CAWSVQGRQPQHF.

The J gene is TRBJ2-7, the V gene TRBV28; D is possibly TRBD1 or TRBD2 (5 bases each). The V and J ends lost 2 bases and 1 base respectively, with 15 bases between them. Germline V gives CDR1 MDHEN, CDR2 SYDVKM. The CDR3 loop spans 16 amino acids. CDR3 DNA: TGTGCCAGCAGTTTAGATTTCGGGACGGGATCCTACGAGCAGTACTTC. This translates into CASSLDFGTGSYEQYF.

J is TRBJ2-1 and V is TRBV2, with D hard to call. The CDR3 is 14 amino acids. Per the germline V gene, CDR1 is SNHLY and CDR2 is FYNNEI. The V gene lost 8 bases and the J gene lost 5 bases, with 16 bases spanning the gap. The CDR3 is CASYQVENHNEQFF. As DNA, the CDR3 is TGTGCCAGCTACCAGGTAGAGAACCACAATGAGCAGTTCTTC.

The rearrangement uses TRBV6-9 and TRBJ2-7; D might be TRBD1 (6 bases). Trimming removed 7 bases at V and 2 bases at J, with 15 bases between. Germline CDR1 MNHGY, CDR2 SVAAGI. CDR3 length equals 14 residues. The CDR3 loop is CASKPIRGAYEQYF. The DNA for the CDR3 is TGTGCCAGCAAACCGATCAGGGGCGCCTACGAGCAGTACTTC.

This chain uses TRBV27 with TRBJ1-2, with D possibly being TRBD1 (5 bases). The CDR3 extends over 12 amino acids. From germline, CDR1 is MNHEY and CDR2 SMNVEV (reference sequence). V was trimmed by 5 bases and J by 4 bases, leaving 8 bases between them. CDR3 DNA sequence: TGTGCCAGCAGTGGGGGACCCTATGGCTACACCTTC. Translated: CASSGGPYGYTF.